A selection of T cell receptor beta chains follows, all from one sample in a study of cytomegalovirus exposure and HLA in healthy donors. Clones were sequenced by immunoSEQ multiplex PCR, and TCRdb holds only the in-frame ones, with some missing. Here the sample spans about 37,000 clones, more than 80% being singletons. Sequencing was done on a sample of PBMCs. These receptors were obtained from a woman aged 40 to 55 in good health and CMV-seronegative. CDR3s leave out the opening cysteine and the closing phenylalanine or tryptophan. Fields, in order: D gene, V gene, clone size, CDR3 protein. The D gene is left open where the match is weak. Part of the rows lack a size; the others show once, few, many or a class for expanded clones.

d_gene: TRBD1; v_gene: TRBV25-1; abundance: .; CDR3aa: ASSPAGGIYNEQF
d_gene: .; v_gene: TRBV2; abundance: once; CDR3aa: ASTRRLNQPQH
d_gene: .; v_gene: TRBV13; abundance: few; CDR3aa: ASSLVRENYNEQF
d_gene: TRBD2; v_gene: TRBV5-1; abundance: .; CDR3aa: ASSPAGGNEQF
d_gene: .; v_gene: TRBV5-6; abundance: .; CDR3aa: ASSRQRTGNQPQH
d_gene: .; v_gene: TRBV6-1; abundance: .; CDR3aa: ATAEHLNTEAF
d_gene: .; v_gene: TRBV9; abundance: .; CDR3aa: ASSVGGGASYNEQF
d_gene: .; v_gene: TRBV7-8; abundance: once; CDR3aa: ASSTRREIMNTEAF
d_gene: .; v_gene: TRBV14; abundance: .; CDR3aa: ASSQGNAGPDTQY
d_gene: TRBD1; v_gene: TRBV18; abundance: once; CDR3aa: ASSSTEGANSPLH
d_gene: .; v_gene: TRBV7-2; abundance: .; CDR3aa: ASSLISANYEQY
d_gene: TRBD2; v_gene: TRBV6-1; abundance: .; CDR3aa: ASSEGTSGGQETQY
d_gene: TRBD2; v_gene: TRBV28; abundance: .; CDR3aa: ATLAGNTDTQY
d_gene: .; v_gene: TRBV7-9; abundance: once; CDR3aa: ASSLASVGRGKLF
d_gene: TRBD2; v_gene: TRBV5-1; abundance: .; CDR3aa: ASSPGLAGDSETQY
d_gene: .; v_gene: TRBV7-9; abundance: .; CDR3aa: ASSQGASASGNTIY